Below are 10 T cell receptor beta chains sequenced from a single sample in a study of blood T cell repertoires in COVID-19. TCRdb's copy holds only in-frame clones and misses some; the assay was immunoSEQ multiplex PCR. The table has a few hundred thousand clones, about nine tenths seen once. The sample taken for sequencing was PBMCs or T cells enriched from blood (not recorded which). The receptors derive from a woman between 18 and 29 years old who had recovered from COVID-19.

The chain joins TRBV28 to TRBJ2-5, with 8 bases identical to TRBD2. Trimming at V came to 5 bases and at J to 1 base, leaving 6 bases not matched to a gene. This CDR3 contains 15 residues. Germline CDR1 MDHEN, CDR2 SYDVKM. CDR3: CASSPAAGGQETQYF. The DNA of the CDR3 is TGTGCCAGCAGTCCCGCGGCGGGAGGCCAAGAGACCCAGTACTTC. The full variable domain, its missing parts supplied by reference TRBV28 and TRBJ2-5, is DVKVTQSSRYLVKRTGEKVFLECVQDMDHENMFWYRQDPGLGLRLIYFSYDVKMKEKGDIPEGYSVSREKKERFSLILESASTNQTSMYLCASSPAAGGQETQYFGPGTRLLVL.

V and J are TRBV10-2 and TRBJ2-5; the D is unclear. V lost 8 bases and J 3 bases, leaving 7 bases between the germline ends. The CDR3 totals 11 residues. The germline V gene encodes CDR1 WSHSY and CDR2 SAAADI. This CDR3 reads CASESEETQYF. The CDR3 bases are TGCGCCAGCGAGTCCGAAGAGACCCAGTACTTC.

The chain uses TRBV10-2 and TRBJ1-2, with 7 bases matching TRBD1. Germline V gene data show CDR1 as WSHSY and CDR2 as SAAADI. The length of the CDR3 is 12 residues. V shed 4 bases and J 8 bases; nucleotides not matched to a gene: 4. CDR3 protein: CASSGDREGYTF. CDR3 bases: TGCGCCAGCAGTGGAGACAGGGAAGGCTACACCTTC.

This chain uses TRBV18 with TRBJ2-5, with TRBD1 matching 9 bases. Trimming removed 3 bases from V and 0 bases from J; junction bases left unmatched: 5. Germline CDR1 KGHSH, CDR2 LQKENI. The CDR3 covers 16 residues. The CDR3 sequence is CASSPRTGAYQETQYF. CDR3 DNA: TGTGCCAGCTCACCTAGGACAGGGGCGTACCAAGAGACCCAGTACTTC.

CDR3 sequence (DNA): TGTGCCAGCAGTCCCATCCGGGGTTACAATTCACCCCTCCACTTT. It translates to CASSPIRGYNSPLHF. The V and J genes are TRBV28 and TRBJ1-6, with no clear D. The CDR3 has 15 residues. Germline V lookup: CDR1 MDHEN, CDR2 SYDVKM. With 5 bases removed from V and 7 bases from J, the gap between germline ends came to 15 bases. Based on the CDR3 plus reference TRBV28 and TRBJ1-6, the full variable domain is DVKVTQSSRYLVKRTGEKVFLECVQDMDHENMFWYRQDPGLGLRLIYFSYDVKMKEKGDIPEGYSVSREKKERFSLILESASTNQTSMYLCASSPIRGYNSPLHFGNGTRLTVT.

The chain combines TRBV18 with TRBJ2-7; possibly TRBD1 for D (5 bases). This CDR3 has 17 residues. V lost 0 bases, J lost 3 bases, and 18 bases lay in between. Germline V CDR1 and CDR2: KGHSH, LQKENI. The CDR3 sequence: CASSPPVVGRAIYEQYF. CDR3 DNA: TGTGCCAGCTCACCACCGGTAGTCGGCAGGGCGATCTACGAGCAGTACTTC.

V and J are TRBV6-5 and TRBJ2-7; 7 bases fit TRBD1. The CDR3 runs 11 residues. CDR1 is MNHEY and CDR2 is SVGAGI in the germline V gene. Germline trimming cut 10 bases from V and 3 bases from J; bases unmatched to any gene: 3. The chain's CDR3 is CATRQGYEQYF. The CDR3, as DNA: TGTGCCACCAGACAGGGCTACGAGCAGTACTTC.

The J gene is TRBJ1-1, the V gene TRBV6-5; D is ambiguous. V gave up 5 bases and J gave up 3 bases, with 10 bases separating them. Germline lookup yields CDR1 MNHEY and CDR2 SVGAGI. This CDR3 comprises 13 residues. The CDR3: CASSLDGYTEAFF. The CDR3 nucleotides are TGTGCCAGCAGTCTTGACGGGTACACTGAAGCTTTCTTT.

This clone was counted a few times. This chain links TRBV30 with TRBJ1-1, with D possibly TRBD1 on 5 matching bases. V gave up 0 bases and J gave up 1 base, with 9 bases separating them. The germline V gene encodes CDR1 GTSNPN and CDR2 SVGIG (reference sequence). This CDR3 contains 14 residues. CDR3 in amino acids: CAWSVSRENTEAFF. The DNA for the CDR3 is TGTGCCTGGAGTGTGTCCAGGGAGAACACTGAAGCTTTCTTT.

This sequence joins TRBV5-6 and TRBJ1-2; D is perhaps TRBD1 (5 bases). Deletions cut 4 bases from V and 1 base from J, with 11 bases between. CDR1 is SGHDT, CDR2 YYEEEE, per germline. The CDR3 covers 14 residues. In DNA form, the CDR3 reads TGTGCCAGCAGCCCCGACAGCCTTAACTATGGCTACACCTTC. This sequence encodes CASSPDSLNYGYTF.